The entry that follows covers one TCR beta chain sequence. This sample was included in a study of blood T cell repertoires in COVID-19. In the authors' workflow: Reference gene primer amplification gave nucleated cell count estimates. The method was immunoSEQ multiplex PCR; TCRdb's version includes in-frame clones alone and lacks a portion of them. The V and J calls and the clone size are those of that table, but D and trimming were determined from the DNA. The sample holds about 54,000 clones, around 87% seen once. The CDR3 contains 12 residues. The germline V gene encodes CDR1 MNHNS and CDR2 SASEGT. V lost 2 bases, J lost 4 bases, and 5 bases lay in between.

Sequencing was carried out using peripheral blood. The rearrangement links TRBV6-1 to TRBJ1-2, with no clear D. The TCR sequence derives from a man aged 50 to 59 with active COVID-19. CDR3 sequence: CASSEPFYGYTF. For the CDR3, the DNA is TGTGCCAGCAGTGAACCATTCTATGGCTACACCTTC.